The clone carrying this TCR beta chain was counted ten times or more. These data originate in a study of T cells in Graves' hyperthyroidism and ophthalmopathy. Newly diagnosed hyperthyroidism patients aged 18 to 65 years had disease lasting under 2 months. RNA transcripts gave rise to amplified TCR beta CDR3 regions. Primed by the HTBI set, a first-round RT-PCR was run on the TCR CDR3. Using its own MiXCR run on the multiplex PCR reads, TCRdb lists one record per CDR3 protein. The sample lists fewer than 300,000 distinct CDR3 sequences, over 12% occurring once. The CDR3 totals 15 residues. The V segment lost 2 bases and the J segment 6 bases; nucleotides outside the gene matches: 9. CDR1 is GTSNPN, CDR2 SVGIG, per germline (reference sequence).

The chain carries TRBV30 and TRBJ2-1; 8 positions agree with TRBD1. This clonotype was obtained from a woman in her forties or fifties with Graves' hyperthyroidism that later progressed to Graves' ophthalmopathy. The material sequenced was blood. DNA of the CDR3: TGTGCCTGGAGTTCCCGACAGGGGAGTGTCAATGAGCAGTTCTTC. Translating gives CAWSSRQGSVNEQFF.